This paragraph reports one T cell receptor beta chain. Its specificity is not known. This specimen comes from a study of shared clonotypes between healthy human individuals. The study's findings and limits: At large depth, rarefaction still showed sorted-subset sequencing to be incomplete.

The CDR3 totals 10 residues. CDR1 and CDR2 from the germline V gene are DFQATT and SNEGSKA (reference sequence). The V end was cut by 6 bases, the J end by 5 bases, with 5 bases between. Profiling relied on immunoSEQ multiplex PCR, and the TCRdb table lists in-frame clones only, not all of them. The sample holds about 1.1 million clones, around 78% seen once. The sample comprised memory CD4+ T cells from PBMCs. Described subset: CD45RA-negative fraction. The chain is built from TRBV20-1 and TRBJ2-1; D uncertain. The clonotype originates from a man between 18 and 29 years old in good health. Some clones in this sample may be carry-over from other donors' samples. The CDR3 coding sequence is TGCAGTGCCAATCACAATGAGCAGTTCTTC. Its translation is CSANHNEQFF.